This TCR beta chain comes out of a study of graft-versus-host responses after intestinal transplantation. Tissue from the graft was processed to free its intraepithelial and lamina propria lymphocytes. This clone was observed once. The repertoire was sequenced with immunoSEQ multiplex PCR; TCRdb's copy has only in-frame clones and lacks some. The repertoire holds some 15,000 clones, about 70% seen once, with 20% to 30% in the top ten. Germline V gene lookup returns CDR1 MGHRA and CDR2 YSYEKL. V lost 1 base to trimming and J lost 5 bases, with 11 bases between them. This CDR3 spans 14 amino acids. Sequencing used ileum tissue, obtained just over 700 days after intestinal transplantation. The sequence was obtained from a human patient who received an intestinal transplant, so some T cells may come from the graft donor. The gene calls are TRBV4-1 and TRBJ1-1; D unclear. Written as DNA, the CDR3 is TGCGCCAGCAGCCAAGTGCCTGTTATAACTGAAGCTTTCTTT. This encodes CASSQVPVITEAFF.